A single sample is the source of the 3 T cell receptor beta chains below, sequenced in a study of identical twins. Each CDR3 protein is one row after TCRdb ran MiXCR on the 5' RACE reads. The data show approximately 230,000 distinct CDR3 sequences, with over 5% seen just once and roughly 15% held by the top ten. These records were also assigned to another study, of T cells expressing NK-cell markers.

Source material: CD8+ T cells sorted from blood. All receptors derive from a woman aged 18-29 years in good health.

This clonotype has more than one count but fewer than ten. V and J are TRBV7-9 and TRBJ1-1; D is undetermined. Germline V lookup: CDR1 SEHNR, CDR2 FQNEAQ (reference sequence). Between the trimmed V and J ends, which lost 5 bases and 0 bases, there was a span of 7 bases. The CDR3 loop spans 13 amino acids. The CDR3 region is CASSPSLNTEAFF. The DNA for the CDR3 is TGTGCCAGCAGCCCTTCCCTGAACACTGAAGCTTTCTTT. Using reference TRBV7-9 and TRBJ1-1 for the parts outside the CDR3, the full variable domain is DTGVSQNPRHKITKRGQNVTFRCDPISEHNRLYWYRQTLGQGPEFLTYFQNEAQLEKSRLLSDRFSAERPKGSFSTLEIQRTEQGDSAMYLCASSPSLNTEAFFGQGTRLTVV.

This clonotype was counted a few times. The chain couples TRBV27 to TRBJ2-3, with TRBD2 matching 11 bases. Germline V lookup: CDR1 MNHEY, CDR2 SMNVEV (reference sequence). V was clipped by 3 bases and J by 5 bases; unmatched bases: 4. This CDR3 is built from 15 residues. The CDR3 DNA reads TGTGCCAGCAGTTTGCCGACTAGCGGGGAAGATACGCAGTATTTT. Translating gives CASSLPTSGEDTQYF.

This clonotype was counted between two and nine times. CDR3 coding DNA: TGTGCCAGCAGACACAGGGGGCGTGAGGGCTACACCTTC. Encoded protein: CASRHRGREGYTF. V gene TRBV6-1 combines with J gene TRBJ1-2, with 9 positions matching TRBD1. The CDR3 contains 13 residues. Losses at the gene ends were 6 bases for V and 8 bases for J; bases not matched to a gene: 7. The V gene's germline CDR1 is MNHNS and CDR2 SASEGT.